A single sample gave rise to the 26 T cell receptor beta chains below, sequenced in a study. TCRdb ran MiXCR on the RT-PCR reads and lists one entry per CDR3 protein. The data contain 550,000 to 750,000 distinct CDR3 sequences, more than 13% of them singletons. The sample was memory CD4+ T cells from blood. All receptors derive from a female donor in good health, serving as a healthy control.

The table lists this clonotype with many counts. The chain joins TRBV5-1 to TRBJ2-5, with 9 nucleotides matching TRBD1. This CDR3 is built from 14 residues. CDR1 is SGHRS, CDR2 YFSETQ, per germline. The junction had 3 bases not matched to a gene; V was cut back by 3 bases and J by 3 bases. CDR3 protein: CASSWRTGEETQYF. The CDR3 nucleotides are TGCGCCAGCAGCTGGCGGACAGGGGAAGAGACCCAGTACTTC.

Turning to this clonotype: A junction end diverges from the germline sequence, so it may reflect a read error. The chain is built from TRBV10-3 and TRBJ1-2; D is uncertain. This CDR3 has 12 residues. CDR1 and CDR2 (germline): ENHRY, SYGVKD. The CDR3 DNA sequence: TGTGCCATCAGTAAGTCGGATTATGGCTACACCTTC. This sequence encodes CAISKSDYGYTF.

This clonotype was recorded many times. J is TRBJ2-3 and V is TRBV15, with D uncertain. The germline V gene encodes CDR1 LNHNV and CDR2 YYDKDF (reference sequence). CDR3 size: 15 residues. The ends were cut back, 0 bases at V and 2 bases at J, with 9 bases in the middle. In DNA, the CDR3 is TGTGCCACCAGCAGAGATCGAAAGAACACAGATACGCAGTATTTT. The encoded protein is CATSRDRKNTDTQYF. Combining the CDR3 with reference TRBV15 and TRBJ2-3 gives the whole variable domain DAMVIQNPRYQVTQFGKPVTLSCSQTLNHNVMYWYQQKSSQAPKLLFHYYDKDFNNEADTPDNFQSRRPNTSFCFLDIRSPGLGDTAMYLCATSRDRKNTDTQYFGPGTRLTVL.

This clonotype was recorded a few times. V usage is TRBV7-2 and J usage is TRBJ2-7; TRBD2 matches 7 bases. Germline V gene data show CDR1 as SGHTA and CDR2 as FQGNSA. V lost 3 bases and J lost 6; bases outside the gene matches: 8. CDR3 size: 14 residues. CDR3 residues: CASSFGAGAGEQYF. Written as DNA, the CDR3 is TGTGCCAGCAGCTTTGGGGCGGGAGCGGGCGAGCAGTACTTC.

This clonotype was detected only a few times. The rearrangement links TRBV7-2 to TRBJ2-1; D is unclear. The CDR3 is made up of 15 amino acids. The germline CDR1 and CDR2 sequences are SGHTA and FQGNSA. The V and J ends lost 1 base and 0 bases respectively, with 7 bases between them. The CDR3 DNA is TGTGCCAGCAGCTTAGAGTTGAGCTCCTACAATGAGCAGTTCTTC. It yields the protein CASSLELSSYNEQFF.

This clonotype was observed many times. As DNA, the CDR3 is TGTGCCAGCAGTGAGATATCTGGAAACACCATATATTTT. Translating it yields CASSEISGNTIYF. The chain uses TRBV6-5 and TRBJ1-3, with D hard to call. The CDR3 is 13 amino acids. V gave up 5 bases and J gave up 1 base, with 6 bases separating them. Germline-derived CDR1 and CDR2 are MNHEY and SVGAGI.

The CDR3 loop is CASRRTGGNYGYTF. The DNA of the CDR3 is TGTGCCAGCAGACGGACAGGGGGTAACTATGGCTACACCTTC. The chain links TRBV28 to TRBJ1-2; 10 positions agree with TRBD1. The germline V gene has CDR1 MDHEN and CDR2 SYDVKM. V was clipped by 6 bases and J by 1 base; unmatched bases: 2. This CDR3 is built from 14 residues.

This clonotype was seen at least ten times. The chain has TRBV7-2 and TRBJ2-7, with 7 bases fitting TRBD1. This CDR3 has 15 amino acids. Germline V gives CDR1 SGHTA, CDR2 FQGNSA. V lost 5 bases to trimming and J lost 0 bases; unmatched junction nucleotides: 7. CDR3 sequence (DNA): TGTGCCAGCAGCAAGGACAGGTCCTCCTCCTACGAGCAGTACTTC. Amino acid sequence: CASSKDRSSSYEQYF.

The chain employs TRBV5-6 and TRBJ1-1; D is unclear. Germline V CDR1 and CDR2: SGHDT, YYEEEE. The CDR3 runs 17 residues. Trimming removed 0 bases from V and 1 base from J, with 16 bases in between. DNA for the CDR3: TGTGCCAGCAGCTTGGCCAGAATGGGCAGCCGGAACACTGAAGCTTTCTTT. Encoded protein: CASSLARMGSRNTEAFF. Full variable domain (rest looked up from reference TRBV5-6 and TRBJ1-1): DAGVTQSPTHLIKTRGQQVTLRCSPKSGHDTVSWYQQALGQGPQFIFQYYEEEERQRGNFPDRFSGHQFPNYSSELNVNALLLGDSALYLCASSLARMGSRNTEAFFGQGTRLTVV.

CDR3 region: CASSLEFRSPLHF. The DNA of the CDR3 is TGTGCCAGCAGCTTAGAGTTCAGATCACCCCTCCACTTT. The V gene is TRBV7-2, the J gene TRBJ1-6, with D unclear. V was cut by 1 base and J by 10 bases, with 8 bases left in between. The germline V gene has CDR1 SGHTA and CDR2 FQGNSA. The CDR3 has 13 amino acids. Complete variable domain (other parts from reference TRBV7-2 and TRBJ1-6): GAGVSQSPSNKVTEKGKDVELRCDPISGHTALYWYRQSLGQGLEFLIYFQGNSAPDKSGLPSDRFSAERTGGSVSTLTIQRTQQEDSAVYLCASSLEFRSPLHFGNGTRLTVT.

The chain's CDR3 is CASSLAQALFDTQYF. The CDR3 DNA follows: TGTGCCAGCAGCTTAGCACAGGCCTTATTTGATACGCAGTATTTT. This chain links TRBV7-9 with TRBJ2-3; tentatively, D is TRBD1 (5 bases). Germline V gene sequence: CDR1 SEHNR, CDR2 FQNEAQ (reference sequence). V was trimmed by 0 bases and J by 6 bases, leaving 13 bases between them. The CDR3 is made up of 15 amino acids.

V is TRBV7-8 and J is TRBJ2-1; D possibly uses TRBD1 or TRBD2 (6 bases each). Between the trimmed V and J ends, which lost 5 bases and 0 bases, there was a span of 23 bases. Germline V gene data show CDR1 as SGHVS and CDR2 as FQNEAQ. The CDR3 is 19 residues long. Here the CDR3 reads CASSPRGGIDLTSYNEQFF. The CDR3 DNA reads TGTGCCAGCAGCCCGCGAGGGGGGATAGATCTAACCTCCTACAATGAGCAGTTCTTC.

This clonotype has only one observation. The rearrangement joins TRBV6-5 to TRBJ1-5, with D unresolved. This CDR3 is 14 amino acids long. Germline CDR1 is MNHEY and CDR2 is SVGAGI. The V end lost 4 bases, the J end lost 6 bases, and 13 bases lay between the germline ends. The CDR3 nucleotides read TGTGCCAGCAGTTCGCAGGAATCGGTTCAGCCCCAGCATTTT. It translates to CASSSQESVQPQHF.

This clonotype occurred a few times. The V call is TRBV7-2, the J call TRBJ2-5; 8 bases match TRBD1. Germline V gene sequence: CDR1 SGHTA, CDR2 FQGNSA. V shed 5 bases and J 10 bases; nucleotides not matched to a gene: 12. This CDR3 region has 14 residues. The CDR3 loop reads CASSPLSTGGSQYF. CDR3 sequence (DNA): TGTGCCAGCAGCCCCCTGAGTACAGGGGGTAGCCAGTACTTC. Filled out from reference TRBV7-2 and TRBJ2-5, the complete variable domain reads GAGVSQSPSNKVTEKGKDVELRCDPISGHTALYWYRQSLGQGLEFLIYFQGNSAPDKSGLPSDRFSAERTGGSVSTLTIQRTQQEDSAVYLCASSPLSTGGSQYFGPGTRLLVL.

This clonotype has only a few counts. V gene TRBV15 combines with J gene TRBJ2-7; TRBD1 agrees at 7 bases. V lost 7 bases and J lost 1; bases outside the gene matches: 13. Per the germline V gene, CDR1 is LNHNV and CDR2 is YYDKDF (reference sequence). This CDR3 has 16 residues. CDR3 in DNA: TGTGCCACCAAAGCAGGGGGAGACGTTGGGTCCTACGAGCAGTACTTC. The encoded protein is CATKAGGDVGSYEQYF.

This clonotype occurred a few times. V and J are TRBV7-7 and TRBJ1-5; the D gene is possibly TRBD1 (6 bases). This CDR3 has 17 amino acids. Germline V CDR1 and CDR2: SSHAT, FNYEAQ (reference sequence). Trimming took 4 bases from V and 0 from J, leaving 16 bases between them. The CDR3 DNA is TGTGCCAGCAGCTCTGAACCGGACAGATATAGCAATCAGCCCCAGCATTTT. This translates into CASSSEPDRYSNQPQHF. The full variable domain, with the rest looked up from reference TRBV7-7 and TRBJ1-5, is GAGVSQSPRYKVTKRGQDVTLRCDPISSHATLYWYQQALGQGPEFLTYFNYEAQPDKSGLPSDRFSAERPEGSISTLTIQRTEQRDSAMYRCASSSEPDRYSNQPQHFGDGTRLSIL.

This clonotype was detected many times. The chain employs TRBV4-3 and TRBJ1-1; D remains ambiguous. CDR3 length: 14 amino acids. Between the trimmed V and J ends, which lost 0 bases and 3 bases, there was a span of 8 bases. Germline values: CDR1 LGHNA, CDR2 YSLEER. CDR3 sequence (DNA): TGCGCCAGCAGCCAAGACGGGAGGGACACTGAAGCTTTCTTT. It encodes CASSQDGRDTEAFF.

This clonotype is a singleton in its sample. The rearrangement joins TRBV7-3 to TRBJ2-2; TRBD1 aligns across 8 bases. CDR3 size: 15 residues. Germline V gives CDR1 SGHTA, CDR2 FQGTGA. After removal of 3 bases from V and 3 bases from J, the junction contained 3 bases not matched to a gene. The CDR3 is CASSFSGGYTGELFF. The CDR3 DNA reads as TGTGCCAGCAGCTTTTCAGGGGGCTACACCGGGGAGCTGTTTTTT.

This clonotype occurred a few times. The rearrangement joins TRBV6-5 to TRBJ1-3; the D gene is possibly TRBD1 (5 bases). Trimming took 2 bases from V and 0 from J, leaving 14 bases between them. The CDR3 is 17 residues long. Germline values: CDR1 MNHEY, CDR2 SVGAGI. CDR3 sequence: CASSYAGQLGSGNTIYF. CDR3 in DNA: TGTGCCAGCAGTTACGCTGGACAACTCGGCTCTGGAAACACCATATATTTT.

This chain connects TRBV12-3 or TRBV12-4 to TRBJ2-7, with 10 bases that match TRBD1. The CDR3 consists of 15 residues. J gave up 2 bases and V 6 bases, and 7 bases lay outside the gene matches. CDR3 nucleotide sequence: TGTGCCAGCAGCTGGGGACAGGGGTTCGCCTACGAGCAGTACTTC. The encoded protein is CASSWGQGFAYEQYF.

The chain joins TRBV27 to TRBJ2-2; 7 nucleotides line up with TRBD2. V was pared by 7 bases and J by 0 bases, with 5 bases of the junction left unmatched. CDR3 length: 15 amino acids. Per the germline V gene, CDR1 is MNHEY and CDR2 is SMNVEV (reference sequence). Written as DNA, the CDR3 is TGTGCCAGCATAACTAGCGAACCGAACACCGGGGAGCTGTTTTTT. Translated, it gives CASITSEPNTGELFF.

The table lists this clonotype with a few counts. The chain uses TRBV7-2 and TRBJ1-1; no clear D. The germline V and J ends were trimmed by 6 bases and 5 bases, with 13 bases remaining between them. CDR1 is SGHTA, CDR2 FQGNSA, per germline. The length of the CDR3 is 13 residues. The CDR3 loop is CASSRQLGTEAFF. The CDR3 coding sequence is TGTGCCAGCAGTCGACAATTGGGGACTGAAGCTTTCTTT.

This clonotype turned up a few times. The chain couples TRBV7-2 to TRBJ1-2, with a tentative D call TRBD1 (5 bases). This CDR3 is 15 amino acids long. V gave up 3 bases and J gave up 4 bases, with 15 bases separating them. CDR1 and CDR2 (germline): SGHTA, FQGNSA. The CDR3, as DNA: TGTGCCAGCAGCTTCCCGACAGATTCCCCCTATGGCTACACCTTC. Amino acids: CASSFPTDSPYGYTF.

This clonotype appeared a few times. The rearrangement joins TRBV3-1 to TRBJ2-1, with no clear D. This CDR3 has 14 residues. V shed 3 bases and J shed 4 bases, with 10 bases lying between them. Germline-derived CDR1 and CDR2 are LGHDT and YNNKEL (reference sequence). CDR3 DNA sequence: TGTGCCAGCAGCCAGGCCTCAACGTACAATGAGCAGTTCTTC. It yields the protein CASSQASTYNEQFF.

In this sample, this clonotype turned up many times. This rearrangement joins TRBV6-5 to TRBJ1-1; 7 bases are shared with TRBD1. Trimming removed 6 bases from V and 4 bases from J; junction bases left unmatched: 5. The CDR3 runs to 13 residues. The germline gives CDR1 MNHEY, CDR2 SVGAGI. Written as DNA, the CDR3 is TGTGCCAGCAGGAAAGCAGGGGGCACTGAAGCTTTCTTT. Translating gives CASRKAGGTEAFF.

This clonotype was counted between two and nine times. The chain links TRBV18 to TRBJ2-5, with D hard to call. The germline V gene has CDR1 KGHSH and CDR2 LQKENI. V was shortened by 8 bases and J by 2 bases, with 12 bases between the two germline ends. The CDR3 sequence is 13 residues long. CDR3 in DNA: TGTGCCAGCGTCGGCCAATATCAAGAGACCCAGTACTTC. Protein sequence: CASVGQYQETQYF.